This T cell receptor (beta chain) was identified in a study of T-cell memory formation after mild COVID-19. This clonotype occurred a few times. Germline CDR1 DFQATT, CDR2 SNEGSKA (reference sequence). With 0 bases clipped from V and 0 bases from J, the junction kept 3 bases outside the gene matches. The CDR3 covers 16 residues. TCRdb reprocessed the 5' RACE reads with MiXCR, giving one entry per CDR3 protein. Among nearly 350,000 distinct CDR3 sequences, approximately 13% were seen once, and the ten largest hold about 21%. The chain links TRBV20-1 to TRBJ2-1; 9 nucleotides line up with TRBD2. The source material was PBMCs or a T cell subset sorted from them (not recorded which). The receptor comes from a man aged 18-30 years who had mild COVID-19 (a few samples of this study predate the infection). Cell type and time point are not known. The CDR3 DNA sequence: TGCAGTGCTAGAGATGCGGGAGGGAGCTCCTACAATGAGCAGTTCTTC. This codes for CSARDAGGSSYNEQFF.